These T cell receptor beta chains were read from a single sample in a study of OX40 agonist ivuxolimab in advanced cancers. Some clones are missing from TCRdb's copy, which holds only in-frame ones; the method was immunoSEQ multiplex PCR. This sample has roughly 53,000 clones; 84% occur once, and the top ten carry 0.55% to 0.65%. The input for sequencing was CD4+ or CD8+ T cells sorted from blood, taken in a trial of the OX40 agonist ivuxolimab. These receptors all stem from an adult with an advanced solid tumor such as melanoma, head and neck, liver or kidney cancer. CDR3s include the opening cysteine and the closing phenylalanine or tryptophan. Each record gives: CDR3 protein, CDR3 DNA, J gene, D gene, clone size, V gene, CDR3 length. D genes are given only for firm matches. Size is stated for part of the rows, as once, few or many counts, or as a class when the clone is expanded.

CDR3 protein: CASSLAALSGNTIYF
CDR3 DNA: TGTGCCAGCAGCTTAGCGGCCCTCTCTGGAAACACCATATATTTT
J gene: TRBJ1-3
D gene: NA
clone size: NA
V gene: TRBV7-2
CDR3 length: 15

CDR3 protein: CATVPQESSYEQYF
CDR3 DNA: TGTGCCACCGTCCCACAGGAGAGCTCCTACGAGCAGTACTTC
J gene: TRBJ2-7
D gene: NA
clone size: NA
V gene: TRBV28
CDR3 length: 14

CDR3 protein: CASSEQGGPPDTQYF
CDR3 DNA: TGTGCCAGCAGTGAACAGGGTGGCCCTCCGGATACGCAGTATTTT
J gene: TRBJ2-3
D gene: NA
clone size: NA
V gene: TRBV2
CDR3 length: 15

CDR3 protein: CASRHKGDSYEQYF
CDR3 DNA: TGTGCCAGCAGGCACAAGGGCGACTCCTACGAGCAGTACTTC
J gene: TRBJ2-7
D gene: NA
clone size: NA
V gene: TRBV6-1
CDR3 length: 14

CDR3 protein: CASSRSGLNYGYTF
CDR3 DNA: TGTGCCAGTAGTCGTTCGGGCCTCAACTATGGCTACACCTTC
J gene: TRBJ1-2
D gene: NA
clone size: NA
V gene: TRBV19
CDR3 length: 14

CDR3 protein: CSVEDYRRNTEAFF
CDR3 DNA: TGCAGCGTTGAGGATTACCGGAGGAACACTGAAGCTTTCTTT
J gene: TRBJ1-1
D gene: NA
clone size: NA
V gene: TRBV29-1
CDR3 length: 14

CDR3 protein: CASSSGLGETQYF
CDR3 DNA: TGCGCCAGCAGCTCTGGACTCGGGGAGACCCAGTACTTC
J gene: TRBJ2-5
D gene: NA
clone size: NA
V gene: TRBV5-1
CDR3 length: 13

CDR3 protein: CASSEVAAGGHNNEQFF
CDR3 DNA: TGTGCCAGCAGCGAGGTGGCAGCGGGGGGGCACAACAATGAGCAGTTCTTC
J gene: TRBJ2-1
D gene: TRBD2
clone size: few
V gene: TRBV13
CDR3 length: 17

CDR3 protein: CASSVAVQETQYF
CDR3 DNA: TGTGCCAGCAGCGTGGCAGTACAAGAGACCCAGTACTTC
J gene: TRBJ2-5
D gene: NA
clone size: NA
V gene: TRBV7-9
CDR3 length: 13

CDR3 protein: CASSYYSTSSYEQYF
CDR3 DNA: TGTGCCAGCAGCTACTATTCGACTAGCAGCTACGAGCAGTACTTC
J gene: TRBJ2-7
D gene: TRBD2
clone size: NA
V gene: TRBV6-6
CDR3 length: 15

CDR3 protein: CATNPPGQGSVSGNTIYF
CDR3 DNA: TGTGCCACGAACCCCCCGGGACAGGGATCTGTCTCTGGAAACACCATATATTTT
J gene: TRBJ1-3
D gene: TRBD1
clone size: NA
V gene: TRBV28
CDR3 length: 18

CDR3 protein: CAIRQPSGNTIYF
CDR3 DNA: TGTGCCATCAGACAGCCCTCTGGAAACACCATATATTTT
J gene: TRBJ1-3
D gene: NA
clone size: few
V gene: TRBV10-3
CDR3 length: 13

CDR3 protein: CASKVRDSSEAFF
CDR3 DNA: TGTGCCAGCAAGGTACGGGACAGCTCTGAAGCTTTCTTT
J gene: TRBJ1-1
D gene: TRBD1
clone size: NA
V gene: TRBV6-1
CDR3 length: 13

CDR3 protein: CASSDSSVNTEAFF
CDR3 DNA: TGTGCCAGCAGTGACTCGTCCGTGAACACTGAAGCTTTCTTT
J gene: TRBJ1-1
D gene: NA
clone size: NA
V gene: TRBV6-4
CDR3 length: 14

CDR3 protein: CASSPIGGRDQPQHF
CDR3 DNA: TGTGCCAGCTCACCAATCGGGGGGAGGGATCAGCCCCAGCATTTT
J gene: TRBJ1-5
D gene: NA
clone size: NA
V gene: TRBV18
CDR3 length: 15

CDR3 protein: CASSLSGARDRDRGGYTF
CDR3 DNA: TGTGCCAGCAGCTTATCTGGGGCCCGGGACAGGGATCGAGGGGGCTACACCTTC
J gene: TRBJ1-2
D gene: TRBD1
clone size: NA
V gene: TRBV7-3
CDR3 length: 18

CDR3 protein: CASSLGDRDIYEQYF
CDR3 DNA: TGTGCCAGCAGCTTGGGGGACAGGGATATCTACGAGCAGTACTTC
J gene: TRBJ2-7
D gene: TRBD1
clone size: NA
V gene: TRBV5-6
CDR3 length: 15

CDR3 protein: CASSVVGGATYNEQFF
CDR3 DNA: TGTGCCAGCAGCGTAGTAGGAGGGGCCACCTACAATGAGCAGTTCTTC
J gene: TRBJ2-1
D gene: NA
clone size: NA
V gene: TRBV9
CDR3 length: 16

CDR3 protein: CASSPPPSSYNEQFF
CDR3 DNA: TGTGCCAGCTCACCACCGCCGAGCTCTTACAATGAGCAGTTCTTC
J gene: TRBJ2-1
D gene: NA
clone size: NA
V gene: TRBV18
CDR3 length: 15

CDR3 protein: CASLGGQSGTQYF
CDR3 DNA: TGTGCCAGCCTTGGTGGCCAGAGTGGGACCCAGTACTTC
J gene: TRBJ2-5
D gene: NA
clone size: NA
V gene: TRBV7-2
CDR3 length: 13

CDR3 protein: CASSQGRDRYYEQFF
CDR3 DNA: TGTGCCAGCAGCCAAGGAAGGGACAGATACTATGAGCAGTTCTTC
J gene: TRBJ2-1
D gene: TRBD1
clone size: NA
V gene: TRBV14
CDR3 length: 15

CDR3 protein: CASSRLAGGNTDTQYF
CDR3 DNA: TGCGCCAGCAGCCGCCTAGCGGGAGGGAACACAGATACGCAGTATTTT
J gene: TRBJ2-3
D gene: TRBD2
clone size: NA
V gene: TRBV4-1
CDR3 length: 16

CDR3 protein: CAWSKIAGNTDTQYF
CDR3 DNA: TGTGCCTGGAGTAAGATAGCGGGCAACACAGATACGCAGTATTTT
J gene: TRBJ2-3
D gene: TRBD2
clone size: NA
V gene: TRBV30
CDR3 length: 15

CDR3 protein: CAWIPFPGSGNTIYF
CDR3 DNA: TGTGCCTGGATCCCGTTCCCGGGCTCTGGAAACACCATATATTTT
J gene: TRBJ1-3
D gene: NA
clone size: NA
V gene: TRBV30
CDR3 length: 15

CDR3 protein: CASTTGKENTIYF
CDR3 DNA: TGCGCCAGCACCACAGGGAAAGAAAACACCATATATTTT
J gene: TRBJ1-3
D gene: NA
clone size: once
V gene: TRBV5-1
CDR3 length: 13

CDR3 protein: CASSPDSLGTDTQYF
CDR3 DNA: TGTGCCAGCAGCCCAGACAGCCTGGGGACAGATACGCAGTATTTT
J gene: TRBJ2-3
D gene: NA
clone size: NA
V gene: TRBV7-2
CDR3 length: 15

CDR3 protein: CASSLRDSGYTF
CDR3 DNA: TGTGCCAGCAGCCTCCGGGACTCAGGCTACACCTTC
J gene: TRBJ1-2
D gene: NA
clone size: NA
V gene: TRBV6-6
CDR3 length: 12

CDR3 protein: CASSLGQTYTEAFF
CDR3 DNA: TGCGCCAGCAGCCTCGGACAGACTTACACTGAAGCTTTCTTT
J gene: TRBJ1-1
D gene: NA
clone size: NA
V gene: TRBV5-1
CDR3 length: 14

CDR3 protein: CASTGPSLRTEAFF
CDR3 DNA: TGTGCCAGCACAGGGCCGAGCCTGAGGACTGAAGCTTTCTTT
J gene: TRBJ1-1
D gene: NA
clone size: NA
V gene: TRBV6-1
CDR3 length: 14

CDR3 protein: CASSVGITDTQYF
CDR3 DNA: TGTGCCAGCAGCGTAGGAATCACAGATACGCAGTATTTT
J gene: TRBJ2-3
D gene: NA
clone size: NA
V gene: TRBV9
CDR3 length: 13

CDR3 protein: CASSQDLDGAYEQYF
CDR3 DNA: TGTGCCAGCAGCCAAGATCTGGACGGAGCCTACGAGCAGTACTTC
J gene: TRBJ2-7
D gene: NA
clone size: NA
V gene: TRBV4-2
CDR3 length: 15

CDR3 protein: CASSDTGAETDTQYF
CDR3 DNA: TGCGCCAGCAGCGATACAGGGGCCGAAACAGATACGCAGTATTTT
J gene: TRBJ2-3
D gene: TRBD1
clone size: NA
V gene: TRBV4-3
CDR3 length: 15

CDR3 protein: CASSFSARELGYTF
CDR3 DNA: TGTGCCAGCAGTTTCTCCGCCAGGGAGCTCGGCTACACCTTC
J gene: TRBJ1-2
D gene: NA
clone size: NA
V gene: TRBV27
CDR3 length: 14

CDR3 protein: CASNKKRGRGLRYEQYF
CDR3 DNA: TGTGCCAGTAATAAAAAACGGGGGAGGGGATTACGATACGAGCAGTACTTC
J gene: TRBJ2-7
D gene: TRBD2
clone size: NA
V gene: TRBV19
CDR3 length: 17

CDR3 protein: CASSLAFTGELFF
CDR3 DNA: TGTGCCAGCAGTTTAGCGTTCACCGGGGAGCTGTTTTTT
J gene: TRBJ2-2
D gene: NA
clone size: NA
V gene: TRBV2
CDR3 length: 13

CDR3 protein: CASRRGGWGYTF
CDR3 DNA: TGTGCCAGCAGACGCGGGGGCTGGGGCTACACCTTC
J gene: TRBJ1-2
D gene: NA
clone size: NA
V gene: TRBV6-5
CDR3 length: 12